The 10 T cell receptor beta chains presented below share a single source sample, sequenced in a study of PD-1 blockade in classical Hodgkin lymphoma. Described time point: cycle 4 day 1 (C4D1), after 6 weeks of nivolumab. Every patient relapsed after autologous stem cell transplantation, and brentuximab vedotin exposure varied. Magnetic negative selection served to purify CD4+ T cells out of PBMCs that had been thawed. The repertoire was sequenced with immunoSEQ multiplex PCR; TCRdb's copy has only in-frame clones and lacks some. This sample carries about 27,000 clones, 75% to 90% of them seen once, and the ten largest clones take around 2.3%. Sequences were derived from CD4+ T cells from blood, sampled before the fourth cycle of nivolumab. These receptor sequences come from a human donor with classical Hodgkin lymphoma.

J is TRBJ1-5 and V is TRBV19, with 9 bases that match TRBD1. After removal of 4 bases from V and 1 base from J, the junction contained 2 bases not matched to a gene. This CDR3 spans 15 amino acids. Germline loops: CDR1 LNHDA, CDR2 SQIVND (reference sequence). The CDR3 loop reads CASSKDRGSNQPQHF. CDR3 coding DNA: TGTGCCAGTAGTAAGGACAGGGGAAGCAATCAGCCCCAGCATTTT.

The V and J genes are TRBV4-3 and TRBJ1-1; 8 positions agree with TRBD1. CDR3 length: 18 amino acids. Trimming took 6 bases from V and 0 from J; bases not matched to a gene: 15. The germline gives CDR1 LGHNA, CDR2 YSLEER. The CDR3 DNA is TGCGCCAGCAGACAGGGGACAGGACGTGATCGGATGAACACTGAAGCTTTCTTT. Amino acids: CASRQGTGRDRMNTEAFF.

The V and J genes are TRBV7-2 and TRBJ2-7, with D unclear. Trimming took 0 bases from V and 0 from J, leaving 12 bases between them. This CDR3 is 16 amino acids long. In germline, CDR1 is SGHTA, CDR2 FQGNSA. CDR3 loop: CASSLAGRTSSYEQYF. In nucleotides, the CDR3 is TGTGCCAGCAGCTTAGCGGGCAGGACCAGCTCCTACGAGCAGTACTTC. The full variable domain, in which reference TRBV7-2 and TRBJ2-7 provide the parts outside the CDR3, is GAGVSQSPSNKVTEKGKDVELRCDPISGHTALYWYRQSLGQGLEFLIYFQGNSAPDKSGLPSDRFSAERTGGSVSTLTIQRTQQEDSAVYLCASSLAGRTSSYEQYFGPGTRLTVT.

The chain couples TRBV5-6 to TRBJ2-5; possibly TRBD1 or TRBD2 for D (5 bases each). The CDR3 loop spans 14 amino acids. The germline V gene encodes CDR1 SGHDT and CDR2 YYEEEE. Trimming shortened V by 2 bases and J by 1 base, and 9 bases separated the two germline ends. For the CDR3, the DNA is TGTGCCAGCAGCTTCCGGGACCGCCAAGAGACCCAGTACTTC. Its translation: CASSFRDRQETQYF.

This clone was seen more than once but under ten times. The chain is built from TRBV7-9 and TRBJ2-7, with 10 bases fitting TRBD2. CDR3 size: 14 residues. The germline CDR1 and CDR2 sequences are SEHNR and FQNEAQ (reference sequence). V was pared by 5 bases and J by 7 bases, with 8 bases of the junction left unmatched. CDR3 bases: TGTGCCAGCAGCCCCCCTAGCGGGAGTGGTGAGCAGTACTTC. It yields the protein CASSPPSGSGEQYF.

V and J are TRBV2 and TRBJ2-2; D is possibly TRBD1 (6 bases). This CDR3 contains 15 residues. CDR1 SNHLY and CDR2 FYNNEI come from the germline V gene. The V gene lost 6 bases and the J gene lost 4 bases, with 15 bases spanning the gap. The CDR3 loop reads CASSPGRGLTGELFF. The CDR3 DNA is TGTGCCAGCAGCCCCGGCAGGGGCCTCACCGGGGAGCTGTTTTTT.

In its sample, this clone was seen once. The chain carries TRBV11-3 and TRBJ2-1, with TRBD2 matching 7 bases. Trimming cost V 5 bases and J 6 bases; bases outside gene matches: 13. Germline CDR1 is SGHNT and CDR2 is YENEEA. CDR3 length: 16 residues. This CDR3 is CASSRGREFLFNEQFF. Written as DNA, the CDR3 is TGTGCCAGCAGCCGGGGGAGGGAGTTTCTTTTCAATGAGCAGTTCTTC.

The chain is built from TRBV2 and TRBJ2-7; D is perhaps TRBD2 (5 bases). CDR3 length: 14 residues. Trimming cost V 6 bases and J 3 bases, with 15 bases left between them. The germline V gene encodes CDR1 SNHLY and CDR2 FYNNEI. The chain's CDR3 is CASRDLDWIYEQYF. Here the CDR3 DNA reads TGTGCCAGCAGGGACCTGGACTGGATCTACGAGCAGTACTTC.

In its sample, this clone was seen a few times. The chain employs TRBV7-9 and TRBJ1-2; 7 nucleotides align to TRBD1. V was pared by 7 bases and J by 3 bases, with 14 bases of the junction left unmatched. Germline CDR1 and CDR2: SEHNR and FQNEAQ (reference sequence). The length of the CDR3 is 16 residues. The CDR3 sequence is CASTTSNRGLHYGYTF. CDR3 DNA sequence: TGTGCCAGCACCACCTCTAACAGGGGACTGCACTATGGCTACACCTTC. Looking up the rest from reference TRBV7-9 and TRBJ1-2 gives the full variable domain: DTGVSQNPRHKITKRGQNVTFRCDPISEHNRLYWYRQTLGQGPEFLTYFQNEAQLEKSRLLSDRFSAERPKGSFSTLEIQRTEQGDSAMYLCASTTSNRGLHYGYTFGSGTRLTVV.

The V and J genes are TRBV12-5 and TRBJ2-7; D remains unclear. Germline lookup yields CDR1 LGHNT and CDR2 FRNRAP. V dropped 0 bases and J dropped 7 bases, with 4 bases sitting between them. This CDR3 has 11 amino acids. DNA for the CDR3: TGTGCTAGTGGTTTGGTTTCGGAGCAGTACTTC. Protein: CASGLVSEQYF.